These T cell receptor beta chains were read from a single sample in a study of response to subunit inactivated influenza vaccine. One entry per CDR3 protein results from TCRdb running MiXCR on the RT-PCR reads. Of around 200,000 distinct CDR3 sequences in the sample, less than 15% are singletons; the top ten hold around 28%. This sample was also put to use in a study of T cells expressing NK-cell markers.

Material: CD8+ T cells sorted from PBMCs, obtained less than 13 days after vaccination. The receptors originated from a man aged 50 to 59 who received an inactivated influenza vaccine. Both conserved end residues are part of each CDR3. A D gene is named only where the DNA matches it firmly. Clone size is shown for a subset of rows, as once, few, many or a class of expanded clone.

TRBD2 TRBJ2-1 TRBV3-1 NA TGTGCCAGCAGCCTGTTATCGGGCGGGCGGGAGAAATTTGAGCAGTTCTTC CASSLLSGGREKFEQFF
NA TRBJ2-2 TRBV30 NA TGTGCCTGGAGCCGTGTAAACACCGGGGAGCTGTTTTTT CAWSRVNTGELFF
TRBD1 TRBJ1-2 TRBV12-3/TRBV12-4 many TGTGCCAGCAGTCCCCGACAGGGATATGGCTACACCTTC CASSPRQGYGYTF
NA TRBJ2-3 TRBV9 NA TGTGCCAGCAGCGCAGGGTCGGGGGCGGCAGATACGCAGTATTTT CASSAGSGAADTQYF
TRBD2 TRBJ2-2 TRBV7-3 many TGTGCCAGCAGCTTAACGCCAACCGTAAGCGGGACTAACACCGGGGAGCTGTTTTTT CASSLTPTVSGTNTGELFF
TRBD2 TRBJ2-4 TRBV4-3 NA TGCGCCAGCAGCCAAGATGTAGCGGGGGTAGCCAAAAACATTCAGTACTTC CASSQDVAGVAKNIQYF
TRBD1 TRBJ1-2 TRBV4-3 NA TGCGCCAGCAGCGCAGGGGGCAGTACCCCTAACTATGGCTACACCTTC CASSAGGSTPNYGYTF
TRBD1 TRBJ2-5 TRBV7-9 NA TGTGCCAGCAGGGTGGGGACAGAAGAGACCCAGTACTTC CASRVGTEETQYF
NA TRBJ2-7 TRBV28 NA TGTGCCAGCAGTTTATTCCGGGGGCGCAGTGAGGAGCAGTACTTC CASSLFRGRSEEQYF
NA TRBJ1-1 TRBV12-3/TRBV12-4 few TGTGCCAGCAACCGCGGGGCCAGTCCCGAAGCTTTCTTT CASNRGASPEAFF
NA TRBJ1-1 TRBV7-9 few TGTGCCAGCAGCGAAGTCGGGACACCGAACACTGAAGCTTTCTTT CASSEVGTPNTEAFF
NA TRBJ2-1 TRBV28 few TGTGCCAGCAGTCCGGGACCGTTGAATGAGCAGTTCTTC CASSPGPLNEQFF
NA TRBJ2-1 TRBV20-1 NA TGCAGTGCGACTCGCGGATCCTACAATGAGCAGTTCTTC CSATRGSYNEQFF
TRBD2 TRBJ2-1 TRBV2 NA TGTGCCACCCAAATCGGACTAGCGGGGCACAATGAGCAGTTCTTC CATQIGLAGHNEQFF
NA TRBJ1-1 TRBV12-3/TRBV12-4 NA TGTGCCAGCAGTTCGTCAGGGGCGGTGAACACTGAAGCTTTCTTT CASSSSGAVNTEAFF
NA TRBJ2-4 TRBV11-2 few TGTGCCAGCAGCTTAGATGAAGGCAGGCTAGCCAAAAACATTCAGTACTTC CASSLDEGRLAKNIQYF
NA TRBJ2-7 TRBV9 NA TGTGCCAGCTCGTCGACGCGCTCCTACGAGCAGTACTTC CASSSTRSYEQYF
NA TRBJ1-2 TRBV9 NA TGTGCCAGCAGCGGAGCTAACTATGGCTACACCTTC CASSGANYGYTF
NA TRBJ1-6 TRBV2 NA TGTGCCAGCAGTAAGGGGGATACCTATAATTCACCCCTCCACTTT CASSKGDTYNSPLHF
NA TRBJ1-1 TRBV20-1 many TGCAGTGCTGGGGTTTTGGACACTGAAGCTTTCTTT CSAGVLDTEAFF
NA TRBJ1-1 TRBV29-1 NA TGCAGCGGGTGGGGGGGCACTGAAGCTTTCTTT CSGWGGTEAFF
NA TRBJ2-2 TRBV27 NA TGTGCCATCCGGGGCCCTTACACCGGGGAGCTGTTTTTT CAIRGPYTGELFF
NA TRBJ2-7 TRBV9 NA TGTGCCAGCAGCGACCGGACTTGGCCCTACGAGCAGTACTTC CASSDRTWPYEQYF
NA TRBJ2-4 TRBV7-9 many TGTGCCAGCAGCCAGGGGATCAACATTCAGTACTTC CASSQGINIQYF
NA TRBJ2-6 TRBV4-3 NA TGCGCCAGCAGCCAAGTGTGGGGCAACTCTGGGGCCAACGTCCTGACTTTC CASSQVWGNSGANVLTF
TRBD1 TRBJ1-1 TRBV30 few TGTGCCTGGAGTACGGGACAGGGGGGCACTGAAGCTTTCTTT CAWSTGQGGTEAFF
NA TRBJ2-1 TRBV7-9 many TGTGCCAGCAGCTACGGCCTCGGCTCCTACAATGAGCAGTTCTTC CASSYGLGSYNEQFF
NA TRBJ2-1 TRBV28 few TGTGCCAGCAGTTTCCCTTTGATGAATGAGCAGTTCTTC CASSFPLMNEQFF
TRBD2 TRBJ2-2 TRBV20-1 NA TGCAGTGCTCCCCTAACCGGACTAGCTTCAAACACCGGGGAGCTGTTTTTT CSAPLTGLASNTGELFF
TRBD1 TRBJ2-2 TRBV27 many TGTGCCAGCAGTTTCCTATCCGGGACAGGGGTCACCGGGGAGCTGTTTTTT CASSFLSGTGVTGELFF
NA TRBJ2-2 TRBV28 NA TGTGCCAGTACCAGGGTAGCCGGGGAGCTGTTTTTT CASTRVAGELFF
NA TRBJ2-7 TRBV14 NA TGTGCCGTGGCCAGGGGGGGTCTATCCTACAAGCAGTACTTC CAVARGGLSYKQYF
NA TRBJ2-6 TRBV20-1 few TGCAGTGCTAGTTGGGCGTCTGGGGCCAACGTCCTGACTTTC CSASWASGANVLTF
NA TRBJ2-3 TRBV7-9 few TGTGCCAGCAGCTTTGGCAGGGGCCCAGATACGCAGTATTTT CASSFGRGPDTQYF
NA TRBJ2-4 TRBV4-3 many TGCGCCAGCAGCCAAGAAAGAGGGGTTGGGAACATTCAGTACTTC CASSQERGVGNIQYF
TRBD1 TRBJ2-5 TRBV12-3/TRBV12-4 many TGTGCCAGCAGGACGACAGGGCTCCTTCACTTC CASRTTGLLHF
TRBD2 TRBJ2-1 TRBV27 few TGTGCCAGCAGTGTGACTAGCAGGTCCTACAATGAGCAGTTCTTC CASSVTSRSYNEQFF
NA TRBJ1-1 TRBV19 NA TGTGCCAGTAGTTTCCTAGACCCCAGCACTGAAGCTTTCTTT CASSFLDPSTEAFF
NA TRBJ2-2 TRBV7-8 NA TGTGCCAGCAGCATGGGACGTCCCACCGGGGAGCTGTTTTTT CASSMGRPTGELFF
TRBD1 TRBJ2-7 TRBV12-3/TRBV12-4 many TGTGCCAGCAGTCCCGGGACAGTGTACTACGAGCAGTACTTC CASSPGTVYYEQYF
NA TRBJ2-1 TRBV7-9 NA TGTGCCAGCAGGGGGGAAGCGATGAATGAGCAGTTCTTC CASRGEAMNEQFF
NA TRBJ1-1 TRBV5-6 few TGTGCCAGCAGAGACAAAGGGGGGTACCTCGAAGCTTTCTTT CASRDKGGYLEAFF
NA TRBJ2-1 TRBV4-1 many TGCGCCAGCAGCCAAGAGGTGGGATCCGATGAGCAGTTCTTC CASSQEVGSDEQFF
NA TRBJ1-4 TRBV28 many TGTGCCAGCAGTTCGAGGGGTTTCCCGCTTAAGGAACTGTTTTTT CASSSRGFPLKELFF
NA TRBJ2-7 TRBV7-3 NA TGTGCCATTAGGGGGAGGGCTGGCGAGCAGTACTTC CAIRGRAGEQYF
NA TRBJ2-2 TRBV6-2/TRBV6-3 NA TGTGCCAGCGGGTTCACGGGAGTCGTTTCCGGGGAGCTGTTTTTT CASGFTGVVSGELFF
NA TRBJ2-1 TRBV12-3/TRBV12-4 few TGTGCCAGCAGAGCCGGGGCTCTCAATGAGCAGTTCTTC CASRAGALNEQFF
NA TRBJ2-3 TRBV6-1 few TGTGCCAGCAGGCCGGGACTCTGGGGTCGAGATACGCAGTATTTT CASRPGLWGRDTQYF
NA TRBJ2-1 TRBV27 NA TGTGCCAGCAGTTTGACAGTGAGCTCCTACAATGAGCAGTTCTTC CASSLTVSSYNEQFF
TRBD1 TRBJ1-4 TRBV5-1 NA TGCGCCAGCAGTGCAGGGGGCGCAACTAATGAAAAACTGTTTTTT CASSAGGATNEKLFF